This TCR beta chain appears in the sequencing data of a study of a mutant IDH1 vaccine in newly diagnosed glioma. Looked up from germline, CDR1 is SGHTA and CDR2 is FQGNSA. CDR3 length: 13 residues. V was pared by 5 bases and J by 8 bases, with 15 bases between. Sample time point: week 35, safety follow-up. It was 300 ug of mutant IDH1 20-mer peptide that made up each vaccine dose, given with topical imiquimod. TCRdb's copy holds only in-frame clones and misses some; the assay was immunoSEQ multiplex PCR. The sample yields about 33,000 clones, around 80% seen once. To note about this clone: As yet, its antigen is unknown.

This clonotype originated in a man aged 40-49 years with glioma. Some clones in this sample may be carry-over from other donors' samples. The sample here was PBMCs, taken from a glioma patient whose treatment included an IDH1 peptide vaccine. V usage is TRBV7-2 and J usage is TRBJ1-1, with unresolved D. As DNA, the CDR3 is TGTGCCAGCAGCCGAGACACGGCCCAAGAAGCTTTCTTT. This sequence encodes CASSRDTAQEAFF. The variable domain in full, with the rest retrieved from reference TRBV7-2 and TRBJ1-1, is GAGVSQSPSNKVTEKGKDVELRCDPISGHTALYWYRQSLGQGLEFLIYFQGNSAPDKSGLPSDRFSAERTGGSVSTLTIQRTQQEDSAVYLCASSRDTAQEAFFGQGTRLTVV.